The clone carrying this TCR beta chain was seen a handful of times. The CDR3 is 17 residues long. Germline V lookup: CDR1 SGHTA, CDR2 FQGNSA. Trimming shortened V by 4 bases and J by 0 bases, and 15 bases separated the two germline ends. The data were taken from a study of blood T cells in healthy people across ages. For the second PCR, which ran for roughly 6 to 12 cycles, a sample-barcoded 5' primer and a J-beta primer mix were used. TCRdb ran MiXCR on the 5' RACE reads and lists one entry per CDR3 protein. This table has 1.5 million to 2 million distinct CDR3 sequences, roughly a third appearing once. Each donor was a healthy Caucasian individual from Russia, aged about 6 to 95. Total RNA, at least 5.5 micrograms per sample, was extracted from PBMCs.

This sequence originates from a woman aged 25 to 39 in good health. The chain recombines TRBV7-2 with TRBJ2-2; tentatively, D is TRBD2 (5 bases). Sequencing was done on a sample of blood. DNA for the CDR3: TGTGCCAGCAGCTCAGTCGGCGGGCGTCCGAACACCGGGGAGCTGTTTTTT. Encoded protein: CASSSVGGRPNTGELFF.